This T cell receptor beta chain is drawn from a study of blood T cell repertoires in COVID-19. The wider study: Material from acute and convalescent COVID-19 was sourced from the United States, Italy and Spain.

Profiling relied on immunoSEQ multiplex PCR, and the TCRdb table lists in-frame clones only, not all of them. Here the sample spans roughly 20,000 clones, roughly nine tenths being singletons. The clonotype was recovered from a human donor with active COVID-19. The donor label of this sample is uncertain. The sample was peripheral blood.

CDR3 sequence: CASSSSLAGGYNEQFF. The CDR3 nucleotides are TGTGCCAGCAGCTCCTCTCTAGCGGGAGGTTACAATGAGCAGTTCTTC. The V call is TRBV7-9, the J call TRBJ2-1; 11 bases align to TRBD2. The germline V gene encodes CDR1 SEHNR and CDR2 FQNEAQ (reference sequence). V shed 4 bases and J 4 bases; nucleotides not matched to a gene: 6. This CDR3 spans 16 amino acids. Looking up the rest from reference TRBV7-9 and TRBJ2-1 gives the full variable domain: DTGVSQNPRHKITKRGQNVTFRCDPISEHNRLYWYRQTLGQGPEFLTYFQNEAQLEKSRLLSDRFSAERPKGSFSTLEIQRTEQGDSAMYLCASSSSLAGGYNEQFFGPGTRLTVL.